This TCR beta chain emerged from a study of T cell repertoires in cytomegalovirus infection. This clonotype was seen repeatedly, ten times or more. The CDR3 contains 16 residues. V lost 4 bases to trimming and J lost 9 bases; unmatched junction nucleotides: 14. Germline CDR1 is SGHNT and CDR2 is YYREEE (reference sequence). A single record per CDR3 protein comes from TCRdb applying MiXCR to the reads. The sample includes 200,000 to 300,000 distinct CDR3 sequences, about 13% of them seen just once. The source is a human donor in good health (CMV status not recorded). Some clones in this sample may be carry-over from other donors' samples. The sample taken for sequencing was PBMCs. The V gene is TRBV5-4, the J gene TRBJ2-1; 9 bases agree with TRBD1. CDR3 nucleotide sequence: TGTGCCAGCAGCAATCTCGAAGGGACAGGGTTTCCTGAGCAGTTCTTC. Its translation: CASSNLEGTGFPEQFF. The full variable domain, in which reference TRBV5-4 and TRBJ2-1 provide the parts outside the CDR3, is ETGVTQSPTHLIKTRGQQVTLRCSSQSGHNTVSWYQQALGQGPQFIFQYYREEENGRGNFPPRFSGLQFPNYSSELNVNALELDDSALYLCASSNLEGTGFPEQFFGPGTRLTVL.